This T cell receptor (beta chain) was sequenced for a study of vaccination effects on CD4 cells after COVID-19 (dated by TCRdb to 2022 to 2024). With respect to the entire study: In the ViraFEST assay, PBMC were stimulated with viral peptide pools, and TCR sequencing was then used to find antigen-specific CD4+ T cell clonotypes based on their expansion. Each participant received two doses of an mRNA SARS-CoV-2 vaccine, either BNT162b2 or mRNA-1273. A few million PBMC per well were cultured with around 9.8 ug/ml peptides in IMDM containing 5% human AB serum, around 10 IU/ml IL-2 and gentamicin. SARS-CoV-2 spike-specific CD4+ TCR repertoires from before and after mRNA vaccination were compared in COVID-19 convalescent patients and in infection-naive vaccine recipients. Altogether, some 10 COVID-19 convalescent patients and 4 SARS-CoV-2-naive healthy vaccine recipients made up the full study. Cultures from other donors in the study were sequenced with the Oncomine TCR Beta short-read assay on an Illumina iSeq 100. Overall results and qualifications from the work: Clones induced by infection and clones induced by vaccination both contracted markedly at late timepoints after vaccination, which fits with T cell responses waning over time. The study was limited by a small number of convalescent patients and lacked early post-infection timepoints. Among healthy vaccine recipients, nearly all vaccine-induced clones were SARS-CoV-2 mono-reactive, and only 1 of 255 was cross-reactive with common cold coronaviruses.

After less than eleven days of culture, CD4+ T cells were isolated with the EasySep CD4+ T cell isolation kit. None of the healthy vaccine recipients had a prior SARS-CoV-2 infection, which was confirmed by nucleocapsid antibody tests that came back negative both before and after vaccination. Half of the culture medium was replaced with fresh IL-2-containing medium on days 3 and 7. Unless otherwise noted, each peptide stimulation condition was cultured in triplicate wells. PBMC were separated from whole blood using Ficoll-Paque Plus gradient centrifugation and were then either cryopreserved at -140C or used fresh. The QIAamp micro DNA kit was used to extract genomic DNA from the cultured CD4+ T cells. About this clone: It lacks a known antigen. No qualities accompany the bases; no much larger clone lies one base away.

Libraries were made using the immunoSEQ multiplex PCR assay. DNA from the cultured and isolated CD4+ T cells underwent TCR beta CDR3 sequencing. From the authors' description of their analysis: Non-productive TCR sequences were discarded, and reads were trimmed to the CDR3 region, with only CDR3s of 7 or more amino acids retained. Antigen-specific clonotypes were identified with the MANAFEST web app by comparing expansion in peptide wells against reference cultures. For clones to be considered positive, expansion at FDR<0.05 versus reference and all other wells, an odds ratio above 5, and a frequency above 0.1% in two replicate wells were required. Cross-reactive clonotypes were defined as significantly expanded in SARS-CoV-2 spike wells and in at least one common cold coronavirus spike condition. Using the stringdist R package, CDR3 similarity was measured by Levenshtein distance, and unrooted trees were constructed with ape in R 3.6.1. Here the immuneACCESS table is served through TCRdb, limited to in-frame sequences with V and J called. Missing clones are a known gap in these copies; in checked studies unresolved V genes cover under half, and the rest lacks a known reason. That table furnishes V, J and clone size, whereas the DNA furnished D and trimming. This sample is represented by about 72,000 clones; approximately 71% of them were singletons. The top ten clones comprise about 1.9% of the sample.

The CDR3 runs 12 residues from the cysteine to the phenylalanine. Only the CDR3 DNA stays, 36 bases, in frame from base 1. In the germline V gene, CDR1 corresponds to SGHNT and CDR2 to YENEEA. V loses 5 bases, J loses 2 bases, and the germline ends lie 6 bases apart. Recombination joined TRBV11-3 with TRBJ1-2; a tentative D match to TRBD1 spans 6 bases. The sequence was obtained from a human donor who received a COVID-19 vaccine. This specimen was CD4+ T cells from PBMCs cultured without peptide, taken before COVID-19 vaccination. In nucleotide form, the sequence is TGTGCCAGCAGCGACAGGAACTATGGCTACACCTTC. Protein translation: CASSDRNYGYTF.